This T cell receptor (beta chain) was obtained from a study of blood T cell repertoires in COVID-19. Turning to the study itself: Samples came from the United States, Italy and Spain, spanning acute and convalescent COVID-19. Sample material is recorded as cDNA or gDNA derived from T cells, B-cell-depleted T cells, or PBMCs.

The V end lost 5 bases, the J end lost 6 bases, and 17 bases lay between the germline ends. This CDR3 contains 15 residues. From germline, CDR1 is LNHDA and CDR2 SQIVND (reference sequence). Original analysis: Amplification of reference gene primers was used by the study to estimate nucleated cell counts. Assay used: immunoSEQ multiplex PCR; TCRdb lists only in-frame clones, some missing. That table gives V, J and clone size, and the DNA gave D and trimming. Among under 200,000 clones, more than 75% were seen once, and the ten largest hold 5% to 6.5%. The specimen was peripheral blood. The J gene is TRBJ1-5, the V gene TRBV19, with a possible D match to TRBD1 (5 bases). This clonotype was obtained from a man aged 35 to 55 with active or convalescent COVID-19. CDR3 nucleotide sequence: TGTGCCAGTAGTTTCGCTGGAGGGACCGGTCAGCCCCAGCATTTT. Residues: CASSFAGGTGQPQHF.